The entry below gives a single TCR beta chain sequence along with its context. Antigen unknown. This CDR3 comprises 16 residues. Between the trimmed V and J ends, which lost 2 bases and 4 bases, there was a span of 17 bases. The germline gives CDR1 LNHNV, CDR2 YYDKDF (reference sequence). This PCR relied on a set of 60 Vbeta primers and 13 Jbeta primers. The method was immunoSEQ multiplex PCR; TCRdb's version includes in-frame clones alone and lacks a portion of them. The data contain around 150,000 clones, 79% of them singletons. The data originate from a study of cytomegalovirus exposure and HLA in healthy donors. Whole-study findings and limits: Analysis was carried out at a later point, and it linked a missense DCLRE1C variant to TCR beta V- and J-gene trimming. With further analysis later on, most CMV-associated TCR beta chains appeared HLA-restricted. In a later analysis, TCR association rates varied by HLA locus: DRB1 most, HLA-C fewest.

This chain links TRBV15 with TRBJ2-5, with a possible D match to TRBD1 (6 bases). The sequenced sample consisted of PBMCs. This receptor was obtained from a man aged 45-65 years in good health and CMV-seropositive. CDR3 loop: CATSRRTGLNGETQYF. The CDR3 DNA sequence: TGTGCCACCAGCAGACGAACAGGGTTGAACGGAGAGACCCAGTACTTC.